This TCR beta chain was sequenced in a study of OX40 agonist ivuxolimab in advanced cancers. On the study more broadly: With a range of 23 to 79, age averaged approximately 60 years, and about 80% were male. Partial responses were recorded for three patients, including one with hepatocellular carcinoma and two with cutaneous melanoma. Study-wide findings and caveats: Partial responders at 0.1-3.0 mg/kg showed near-lowest clonal expansion.

V was clipped by 0 bases and J by 1 base, with 13 bases between them. Germline V gene lookup returns CDR1 LGHNA and CDR2 YSLEER. The CDR3 is 17 amino acids. In its sample, this clone was seen once. What it recognizes is unknown. Blood samples were obtained at baseline, cycle 4 day 1, and cycle 7 day 1. Only in-frame clones appear in the TCRdb table, and some are missing; sequencing was by immunoSEQ multiplex PCR. Of tens of thousands of clones listed, 65% to 80% are singletons. This clonotype was obtained from an adult with an advanced solid tumor such as melanoma, head and neck, liver or kidney cancer. Sequenced here: CD4+ or CD8+ T cells sorted from blood, sampled in a trial of the OX40 agonist ivuxolimab. The J gene is TRBJ2-1, the V gene TRBV4-3; no clear D gene. The CDR3 DNA reads as TGCGCCAGCAGCCAAGATATCGGCGCGGCATCCTACAATGAGCAGTTCTTC. Its translation is CASSQDIGAASYNEQFF.